This T cell receptor beta chain was found in a study of pediatric ulcerative colitis. Germline V gene sequence: CDR1 GTSNPN, CDR2 SVGIG (reference sequence). V was trimmed by 7 bases and J by 3 bases, leaving 10 bases between them. The CDR3 sequence is 12 residues long. During colonoscopy, one to two rectal pinch biopsies were collected. With regard to this clone: Its antigen remains unidentified.

Generated by immunoSEQ multiplex PCR, the TCRdb table keeps only in-frame clones and is missing some. In the table there are about 12,000 clones, roughly three quarters of which are singletons. General study results and limits: A couple of patients had blood samples with substantially reduced template counts.

Sequenced material: gut tissue. The TCR originated in a boy aged 5-17 years who was a control in a study of pediatric ulcerative colitis. The rearrangement joins TRBV30 to TRBJ2-1; D is unclear. CDR3 coding DNA: TGTGCCTCATCGAGATACTACAATGAGCAGTTCTTC. Translating it yields CASSRYYNEQFF.